Below, 18 T cell receptor beta chains from the same sample are listed, as sequenced in a study of identical twins. Using its own MiXCR run on the 5' RACE reads, TCRdb lists one record per CDR3 protein. The sample records around 100,000 distinct CDR3 sequences, about 6% being singletons. Material: memory T cells sorted from blood. All receptors derive from a woman in her fifties or sixties in good health.

This clonotype was detected many times. CDR3 nucleotide sequence: TGTGCCAGCAGTGGGGGGACGCAGTTCTTC. It encodes CASSGGTQFF. The J gene is TRBJ2-1, the V gene TRBV9; D is possibly TRBD2 (6 bases). The CDR3 covers 10 residues. Germline CDR1 and CDR2: SGDLS and YYNGEE. Trimming took 5 bases from V and 12 from J, leaving 9 bases between them.

This clonotype was counted ten times or more. One end of the junction fails to match germline, which may point to a read error. CDR3 region: CASKGIQNTGELFF. In DNA, the CDR3 is TGTGCTAGCAAGGGGATTCAGAACACCGGGGAGCTGTTTTTT. The chain uses TRBV12-3 or TRBV12-4 and TRBJ2-2; weak D call: TRBD1 (5 bases). The CDR3 contains 14 residues.

This clonotype was recorded at least ten times. The chain has TRBV7-9 and TRBJ1-3; D perhaps matches TRBD1 (5 bases). Germline V gene lookup returns CDR1 SEHNR and CDR2 FQNEAQ (reference sequence). This CDR3 has 16 residues. V was trimmed by 6 bases and J by 0 bases, leaving 15 bases between them. The CDR3 spells CASRRDFRSSGNTIYF. The CDR3 nucleotides are TGTGCCAGCAGAAGGGACTTCCGTAGCTCTGGAAACACCATATATTTT.

This clonotype was picked up many times. The rearrangement joins TRBV3-1 to TRBJ2-1, with D perhaps given as TRBD1 or TRBD2 (5 bases each). The CDR3 consists of 13 residues. V was shortened by 2 bases and J by 7 bases, with 9 bases between the two germline ends. CDR1 is LGHDT, CDR2 YNNKEL, per germline (reference sequence). The CDR3 reads CASSQPGRNEQFF. CDR3 DNA sequence: TGTGCCAGCAGCCAACCGGGACGTAATGAGCAGTTCTTC.

This clonotype has a count of ten or more. V is TRBV19 and J is TRBJ1-3, with a weak D call TRBD1 (6 bases). V was shortened by 3 bases and J by 4 bases, with 13 bases between the two germline ends. CDR1 and CDR2 (germline): LNHDA, SQIVND (reference sequence). The CDR3 is made up of 15 amino acids. CDR3 coding DNA: TGTGCCAGTAGTATTTTTCAGGGGAGAGGAAACACCATATATTTT. Protein sequence: CASSIFQGRGNTIYF.

This clonotype occurred many times. The rearrangement joins TRBV7-9 to TRBJ1-2; the D gene is possibly TRBD1 (5 bases). V was trimmed by 7 bases and J by 10 bases, leaving 16 bases between them. There are 12 residues in the CDR3. Germline V gene data show CDR1 as SEHNR and CDR2 as FQNEAQ (reference sequence). CDR3 loop: CASTQEGRNYTF. The CDR3 DNA sequence: TGTGCCAGCACCCAAGAGGGGAGAAACTACACCTTC.

This clonotype has ten or more counts. The J gene is TRBJ2-2, the V gene TRBV7-2; D gene uncertain. Trimming took off 5 bases at V and 3 bases at J, with 10 bases between the two ends. Germline V gene data show CDR1 as SGHTA and CDR2 as FQGNSA. The CDR3 consists of 14 residues. The CDR3 loop reads CASSLTWDTGELFF. In DNA, the CDR3 is TGTGCCAGCAGCCTGACCTGGGACACCGGGGAGCTGTTTTTT. Together with reference TRBV7-2 and TRBJ2-2, the CDR3 gives the full variable domain: GAGVSQSPSNKVTEKGKDVELRCDPISGHTALYWYRQSLGQGLEFLIYFQGNSAPDKSGLPSDRFSAERTGGSVSTLTIQRTQQEDSAVYLCASSLTWDTGELFFGEGSRLTVL.

This clonotype occurred many times. The chain is built from TRBV11-2 and TRBJ2-7; weak D call: TRBD2 (6 bases). CDR1 and CDR2 from the germline V gene are SGHAT and FQNNGV. The CDR3 loop spans 13 amino acids. The V end was cut by 5 bases, the J end by 2 bases, with 10 bases between. CDR3 bases: TGTGCCAGCAGCGAGGGCGGGGCCTACGAGCAGTACGTC. It is translated as CASSEGGAYEQYV.

This clonotype was counted many times. The chain joins TRBV20-1 to TRBJ2-4, with TRBD2 matching over 7 bases. Germline trimming cut 5 bases from V and 0 bases from J; bases unmatched to any gene: 4. CDR1 is DFQATT and CDR2 is SNEGSKA in the germline V gene (reference sequence). This CDR3 has 14 amino acids. The CDR3 bases are TGCAGTGCTCCCATAGCGGGAGCCAAAAACATTCAGTACTTC. Residues: CSAPIAGAKNIQYF.

The V call is TRBV19, the J call TRBJ2-7; D uncertain. The germline V gene encodes CDR1 LNHDA and CDR2 SQIVND (reference sequence). V lost 7 bases and J 3 bases, leaving 10 bases between the germline ends. The CDR3 totals 12 residues. The CDR3 region has the DNA TGTGCCAGTATTGGACGGAACTACGAGCAGTACTTC. Protein product: CASIGRNYEQYF.

This clonotype appeared many times. The chain has TRBV30 and TRBJ2-2; 7 nucleotides line up with TRBD2. V shed 7 bases and J 6 bases; nucleotides not matched to a gene: 8. The length of the CDR3 is 13 residues. CDR1 is GTSNPN and CDR2 is SVGIG in the germline V gene (reference sequence). CDR3 amino acids: CASPGGGAGELFF. CDR3 bases: TGTGCCTCCCCGGGGGGAGGGGCCGGGGAGCTGTTTTTT.

This clonotype was seen at least ten times. The CDR3, as DNA: TGTGCCAGCAGCTTAGCCGAGGGGGCGCGAAAACTGTTTTTT. Translation gives CASSLAEGARKLFF. The rearrangement links TRBV11-2 to TRBJ1-4, with TRBD1 matching over 7 bases. Per the germline V gene, CDR1 is SGHAT and CDR2 is FQNNGV. The CDR3 runs to 14 residues. V was pared by 1 base and J by 10 bases, with 6 bases of the junction left unmatched. The variable domain in full, completed from reference TRBV11-2 and TRBJ1-4, reads EAGVAQSPRYKIIEKRQSVAFWCNPISGHATLYWYQQILGQGPKLLIQFQNNGVVDDSQLPKDRFSAERLKGVDSTLKIQPAKLEDSAVYLCASSLAEGARKLFFGSGTQLSVL.

This clonotype was counted many times. Mismatch with germline at one junction end may stem from a read error. V and J are TRBV10-3 and TRBJ2-1; the D is unclear. Per the germline V gene, CDR1 is ENHRY and CDR2 is SYGVKD. The CDR3 spans 11 residues. In nucleotides, the CDR3 is TGTGCCAGCAGTACGGCCAATGAGCAGTTCTTC. Its protein product is CASSTANEQFF.

This clonotype was seen at least ten times. This chain joins TRBV5-1 and TRBJ2-7; TRBD2 agrees at 11 bases. The CDR3 consists of 17 residues. Losses at the gene ends were 0 bases for V and 7 bases for J; bases not matched to a gene: 12. The germline V gene has CDR1 SGHRS and CDR2 YFSETQ. As DNA, the CDR3 is TGCGCCAGCAGCTTGGGACTGGGACTAGCGGACTTTGGGGAGCAGTACTTC. Translated: CASSLGLGLADFGEQYF.

This clonotype was detected many times. The chain employs TRBV12-3 or TRBV12-4 and TRBJ1-1, with no clear D. The CDR3 totals 12 residues. V was shortened by 6 bases and J by 5 bases, with 10 bases between the two germline ends. The chain's CDR3 is CASSLRRTEAFF. The CDR3 nucleotides read TGTGCCAGCAGCTTACGGAGGACTGAAGCTTTCTTT.

This clonotype was counted once. A much larger clonotype is one base distant, so this may be a read error. V gene TRBV6-2 or TRBV6-3 combines with J gene TRBJ2-1; 9 bases fit TRBD2. The V gene's germline CDR1 is MNHEY and CDR2 SVGEGT. The CDR3 loop spans 12 amino acids. CDR3 sequence (DNA): TGTACCAGCAGACTAACTGGGACTAGCTTTTTCTTC. Translating it yields CTSRLTGTSFFF.

This clonotype was counted a few times. The rearrangement uses TRBV20-1 and TRBJ2-5; D possibly corresponds to TRBD2 (6 bases). The V end lost 0 bases, the J end lost 1 base, and 15 bases lay between the germline ends. This CDR3 spans 16 amino acids. CDR1 and CDR2 (germline): DFQATT, SNEGSKA (reference sequence). The CDR3 nucleotides are TGCAGTGCTAGAGATCTGCTTGGGGGGAGCCAAGAGACCCAGTACTTC. It is translated as CSARDLLGGSQETQYF.

This rearrangement joins TRBV20-1 to TRBJ1-1; tentative D call: TRBD1 (5 bases). Germline V CDR1 and CDR2: DFQATT, SNEGSKA (reference sequence). Trimming stripped 5 bases from V and 1 base from J, with 11 bases between. This CDR3 contains 13 residues. As DNA, the CDR3 is TGCAGTGCTGACACCGACAGGAACACTGAAGCTTTCTTT. Encoded protein: CSADTDRNTEAFF.